The T cell receptor (beta chain) under discussion was sequenced for a study of radiotherapy plus CTLA-4 blockade in lung cancer. This CDR3 contains 13 residues. Per the germline V gene, CDR1 is LGHNT and CDR2 is FRNRAP. Trimming removed 4 bases at V and 1 base at J, with 7 bases between. Study results and caveats: In blood, early T cell clone dynamics reportedly predicted response best, together with interferon-beta. An expansion of tumor-derived TCR clones occurred in blood after radiotherapy plus ipilimumab.

A note on this clone: The antigen is undetermined.

Profiling relied on immunoSEQ multiplex PCR, and the TCRdb table lists in-frame clones only, not all of them. The sample includes 95,000 to 150,000 clones, around 89% of them seen just once. Here the sequenced sample was peripheral blood, taken from a patient treated with radiotherapy plus ipilimumab. This chain joins TRBV12-5 and TRBJ2-5, with D unresolved. The TCR originated in a human donor with non-small cell lung cancer that progressed on radiotherapy plus ipilimumab. CDR3 nucleotide sequence: TGTGCTAGTGGTTCTACAGCCCAAGAGACCCAGTACTTC. It codes for CASGSTAQETQYF.